The source of this T cell receptor (beta chain) is a study of OX40 agonist ivuxolimab in advanced cancers. CDR1 is SGHTA and CDR2 is FQGNSA in the germline V gene. With 0 bases clipped from V and 9 bases from J, the junction kept 10 bases outside the gene matches. CDR3 size: 18 residues. Generated by immunoSEQ multiplex PCR, the TCRdb table keeps only in-frame clones and is missing some. This sample has fewer than 90,000 clones, with about nine tenths found just once. The clonotype originates from an adult with an advanced solid tumor such as melanoma, head and neck, liver or kidney cancer. Material: CD4+ or CD8+ T cells sorted from blood, obtained in a trial of the OX40 agonist ivuxolimab. This chain joins TRBV7-2 and TRBJ2-3; the match to TRBD2 covers 15 bases. CDR3 protein: CASSLAWGLAGGGGTQYF. The CDR3 DNA is TGTGCCAGCAGCTTAGCGTGGGGACTAGCGGGAGGAGGGGGAACGCAGTATTTT.